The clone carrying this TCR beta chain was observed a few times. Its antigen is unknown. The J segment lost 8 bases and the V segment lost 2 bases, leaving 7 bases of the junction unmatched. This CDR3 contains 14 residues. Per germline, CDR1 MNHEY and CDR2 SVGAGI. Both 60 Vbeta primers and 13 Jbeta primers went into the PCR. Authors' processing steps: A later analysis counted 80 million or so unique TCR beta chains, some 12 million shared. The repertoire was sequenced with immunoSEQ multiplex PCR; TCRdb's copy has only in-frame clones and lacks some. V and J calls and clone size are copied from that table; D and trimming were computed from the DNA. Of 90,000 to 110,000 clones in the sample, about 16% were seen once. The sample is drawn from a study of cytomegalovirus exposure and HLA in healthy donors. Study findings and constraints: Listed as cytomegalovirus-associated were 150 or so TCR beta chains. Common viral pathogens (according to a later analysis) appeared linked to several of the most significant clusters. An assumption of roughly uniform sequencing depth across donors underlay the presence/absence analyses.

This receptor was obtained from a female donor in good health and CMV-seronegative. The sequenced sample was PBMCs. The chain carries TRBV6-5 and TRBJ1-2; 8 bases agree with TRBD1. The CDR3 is CASSYATGGDGYTF. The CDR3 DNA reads TGTGCCAGCAGTTACGCCACAGGGGGAGACGGCTACACCTTC.